One and the same sample provided the 28 T cell receptor beta chains below, sequenced in a study of blood T cell repertoires in COVID-19. Method: immunoSEQ multiplex PCR; TCRdb's copy keeps in-frame clones and lacks some. The sample has approximately 41,000 clones, 87% seen once. The sequenced material came from peripheral blood. The receptors come from a woman older than 75 with active COVID-19.

The J gene is TRBJ2-3, the V gene TRBV7-2, with 7 nucleotides matching TRBD2. Germline V lookup: CDR1 SGHTA, CDR2 FQGNSA. V trimming: 1 base; J trimming: 3 bases; junction bases outside the gene matches: 7. The CDR3 extends over 16 amino acids. In DNA form, the CDR3 reads TGTGCCAGCAGCTTAGGACTAGCCCGGGGGACAGATACGCAGTATTTT. Protein sequence: CASSLGLARGTDTQYF.

The chain uses TRBV2 and TRBJ2-4, with TRBD1 matching 9 bases. Germline CDR1 reads SNHLY; CDR2 reads FYNNEI. The CDR3 has 16 residues. Germline trimming cut 6 bases from V and 0 bases from J; bases unmatched to any gene: 6. CDR3 nucleotide sequence: TGTGCCAGCAGGACAGGGGGGGGACTAGCCAAAAACATTCAGTACTTC. It specifies CASRTGGGLAKNIQYF. The full variable domain, completed using reference TRBV2 and TRBJ2-4, is EPEVTQTPSHQVTQMGQEVILRCVPISNHLYFYWYRQILGQKVEFLVSFYNNEISEKSEIFDDQFSVERPDGSNFTLKIRSTKLEDSAMYFCASRTGGGLAKNIQYFGAGTRLSVL.

The chain joins TRBV7-2 to TRBJ1-2; weak D call: TRBD1 (6 bases). Per the germline V gene, CDR1 is SGHTA and CDR2 is FQGNSA. The V and J ends lost 5 bases and 6 bases respectively, with 19 bases between them. This CDR3 has 15 residues. The CDR3 sequence is CASSKVLGAQNGYTF. The CDR3 bases are TGTGCCAGCAGCAAAGTGCTGGGGGCGCAGAATGGCTACACCTTC.

The CDR3 coding sequence is TGTGCCAGCCGAGGACAGGGTGTAATTTCGACTAATGAAAAACTGTTTTTT. It translates to CASRGQGVISTNEKLFF. The rearrangement links TRBV2 to TRBJ1-4; TRBD1 aligns across 8 bases. J lost 2 bases, V lost 8 bases, and 13 bases had no gene match. The V gene's germline CDR1 is SNHLY and CDR2 FYNNEI. The CDR3 length is 17 residues.

V and J are TRBV5-1 and TRBJ2-1; 10 bases are a match to TRBD2. The CDR3 totals 16 residues. V trimming: 3 bases; J trimming: 9 bases; junction bases outside the gene matches: 12. Germline V gives CDR1 SGHRS, CDR2 YFSETQ. In nucleotides, the CDR3 is TGCGCCAGCAGCTCGTCCGAAGCGGGGGGGCTCGTTGAGCAGTTCTTC. It yields the protein CASSSSEAGGLVEQFF.

This rearrangement joins TRBV29-1 to TRBJ2-3; tentative D call: TRBD2 (5 bases). V lost 4 bases and J lost 4, with 9 bases in between. The CDR3 runs 12 residues. CDR1 is SQVTM and CDR2 is ANQGSEA in the germline V gene. For the CDR3, the DNA is TGCAGCGTTGGCGAGGGTGCAGATACGCAGTATTTT. This encodes CSVGEGADTQYF.

The chain couples TRBV19 to TRBJ2-2; D is ambiguous. V gave up 5 bases and J gave up 6 bases, with 7 bases separating them. This CDR3 comprises 12 residues. Germline assignment: CDR1 LNHDA and CDR2 SQIVND (reference sequence). As DNA, the CDR3 is TGTGCCAGTAGTCCCCCCGCCGGGGAGCTGTTTTTT. Translation: CASSPPAGELFF. Full variable domain (missing parts from reference TRBV19 and TRBJ2-2): DGGITQSPKYLFRKEGQNVTLSCEQNLNHDAMYWYRQDPGQGLRLIYYSQIVNDFQKGDIAEGYSVSREKKESFPLTVTSAQKNPTAFYLCASSPPAGELFFGEGSRLTVL.

The chain combines TRBV7-2 with TRBJ2-5; 15 nucleotides agree with TRBD2. Germline V gives CDR1 SGHTA, CDR2 FQGNSA. Losses at the gene ends were 4 bases for V and 1 base for J; bases not matched to a gene: 4. This CDR3 region has 17 residues. The CDR3 DNA is TGTGCCAGCAGCTCAAGGACTAGCGGGGGGGCCCAAGAGACCCAGTACTTC. Encoded protein: CASSSRTSGGAQETQYF. The full variable domain, its missing parts supplied by reference TRBV7-2 and TRBJ2-5, is GAGVSQSPSNKVTEKGKDVELRCDPISGHTALYWYRQSLGQGLEFLIYFQGNSAPDKSGLPSDRFSAERTGGSVSTLTIQRTQQEDSAVYLCASSSRTSGGAQETQYFGPGTRLLVL.

This sequence joins TRBV7-9 and TRBJ1-2; D perhaps matches TRBD1 (5 bases). The germline V gene encodes CDR1 SEHNR and CDR2 FQNEAQ (reference sequence). Deletions cut 2 bases from V and 8 bases from J, with 9 bases between. The CDR3 covers 12 residues. CDR3 protein: CASSLPGDGYTF. CDR3 DNA: TGTGCCAGCAGCTTACCGGGGGACGGCTACACCTTC.

The chain links TRBV6-5 to TRBJ1-3; D ambiguous. Per germline, CDR1 MNHEY and CDR2 SVGAGI. The CDR3 loop spans 14 amino acids. With 6 bases removed from V and 0 bases from J, the gap between germline ends came to 9 bases. DNA for the CDR3: TGTGCCAGCAGCCAACAGAGCTCTGGAAACACCATATATTTT. Its protein is CASSQQSSGNTIYF.

The gene calls are TRBV2 and TRBJ1-1; D unclear. CDR3 length: 13 residues. V lost 2 bases and J lost 7, with 11 bases in between. Germline V gives CDR1 SNHLY, CDR2 FYNNEI. The CDR3 spells CASSEMAGVEAFF. DNA for the CDR3: TGTGCCAGCAGTGAAATGGCGGGAGTTGAAGCTTTCTTT.

The rearrangement uses TRBV11-3 and TRBJ2-3, with TRBD2 matching over 9 bases. Germline CDR1 is SGHNT and CDR2 is YENEEA. With V trimmed by 6 bases and J by 1 base, 14 bases remained unmatched. This CDR3 spans 18 amino acids. The CDR3 loop is CASSPGRGGAPGTDTQYF. The CDR3 nucleotides are TGTGCCAGCAGTCCAGGCCGCGGGGGGGCCCCGGGCACAGATACGCAGTATTTT.

This clone was recorded once. The genes are TRBV28 and TRBJ1-2, with unresolved D. Deletions cut 7 bases from V and 4 bases from J, with 16 bases between. The CDR3 is 14 residues long. CDR1 is MDHEN and CDR2 is SYDVKM in the germline V gene. The CDR3 DNA reads as TGTGCCAGCACAAGCGACGGGTCCGCCTATGGCTACACCTTC. Protein product: CASTSDGSAYGYTF.

The chain links TRBV28 to TRBJ1-4, with D perhaps matching TRBD1 (6 bases). V was clipped by 2 bases and J by 0 bases, with 10 bases between them. Germline CDR1 reads MDHEN; CDR2 reads SYDVKM. The CDR3 extends over 16 amino acids. The CDR3 DNA sequence: TGTGCCAGCAGTTTAGGGACACCTGCAACTAATGAAAAACTGTTTTTT. Translated, it gives CASSLGTPATNEKLFF.

V is TRBV19 and J is TRBJ2-4; the match to TRBD1 covers 9 bases. CDR3 size: 16 residues. The J segment lost 7 bases and the V segment lost 7 bases, leaving 14 bases of the junction unmatched. Germline V gene data show CDR1 as LNHDA and CDR2 as SQIVND (reference sequence). CDR3 nucleotides: TGTGCCAGTAATGGGGGAAGTGGGACAGGGTCGAACATTCAGTACTTC. It translates to CASNGGSGTGSNIQYF.

V gene TRBV7-2 combines with J gene TRBJ2-3, with D possibly matching TRBD1 (6 bases). Germline V gene lookup returns CDR1 SGHTA and CDR2 FQGNSA. The CDR3 is 12 residues long. V was pared by 5 bases and J by 5 bases, with 8 bases between. CDR3: CASSRDKDTQYF. CDR3 nucleotides: TGTGCCAGCAGCCGGGACAAAGATACGCAGTATTTT.

The chain combines TRBV4-1 with TRBJ1-2; TRBD1 might be the D (5 bases). V lost 1 base and J lost 2, with 11 bases in between. The germline V gene has CDR1 MGHRA and CDR2 YSYEKL. The CDR3 is 15 residues long. The CDR3 bases are TGCGCCAGCAGCCAAGCCCCCGCAGGGAACTATGGCTACACCTTC. It translates to CASSQAPAGNYGYTF.

To note about this clone: Other DNA sequences in the sample encode the same CDR3. CDR3 sequence (DNA): TGTGCCAGCAGCTTGGGGGGACAGGGCAATGAAAAACTGTTTTTT. Translating gives CASSLGGQGNEKLFF. The chain links TRBV5-4 to TRBJ1-4; 9 bases align to TRBD1. V dropped 0 bases and J dropped 5; count of bases not matched to a gene: 2. This CDR3 has 15 amino acids. Germline CDR1 SGHNT, CDR2 YYREEE (reference sequence).

In this sample, this clone turned up a few times. CDR3 in amino acids: CASSYPTGVFQPQHF. CDR3 bases: TGTGCCAGCAGTTACCCCACAGGGGTCTTTCAGCCCCAGCATTTT. The chain couples TRBV6-2 or TRBV6-3 to TRBJ1-5; 7 bases fit TRBD1. This CDR3 has 15 residues. Losses at the gene ends were 2 bases for V and 6 bases for J; bases not matched to a gene: 7. The germline gives CDR1 MNHEY, CDR2 SVGEGT.

The rearrangement joins TRBV7-9 to TRBJ2-5; D call uncertain. Trimming removed 6 bases from V and 2 bases from J, with 13 bases in between. The CDR3 covers 14 residues. Germline assignment: CDR1 SEHNR and CDR2 FQNEAQ (reference sequence). The CDR3 reads CASSRLGMQETQYF. The CDR3, as DNA: TGTGCCAGCAGTCGATTGGGCATGCAAGAGACCCAGTACTTC.

With respect to this clone: The same CDR3 is also encoded by other DNA sequences in this sample. V is TRBV9 and J is TRBJ2-1; D is undetermined. V was shortened by 0 bases and J by 4 bases, with 11 bases between the two germline ends. CDR3 length: 15 residues. Germline CDR1 and CDR2: SGDLS and YYNGEE. The CDR3 DNA sequence: TGTGCCAGCAGCGTAGCCCACCTAAAGTACAATGAGCAGTTCTTC. Its protein is CASSVAHLKYNEQFF. Combining the CDR3 with reference TRBV9 and TRBJ2-1 gives the whole variable domain DSGVTQTPKHLITATGQRVTLRCSPRSGDLSVYWYQQSLDQGLQFLIQYYNGEERAKGNILERFSAQQFPDLHSELNLSSLELGDSALYFCASSVAHLKYNEQFFGPGTRLTVL.

This clone was counted once. The chain recombines TRBV18 with TRBJ1-2; TRBD1 agrees at 9 bases. The junction had 3 bases not matched to a gene; V was cut back by 3 bases and J by 4 bases. The CDR3 sequence is 14 residues long. The germline CDR1 and CDR2 sequences are KGHSH and LQKENI. CDR3 DNA sequence: TGTGCCAGCTCACCTCCGGGACAGGGCTATGGCTACACCTTC. This sequence encodes CASSPPGQGYGYTF.

The gene calls are TRBV6-5 and TRBJ1-3, with TRBD1 matching 8 bases. The CDR3 extends over 15 amino acids. Germline CDR1 and CDR2: MNHEY and SVGAGI. Trimming cost V 6 bases and J 5 bases; bases outside gene matches: 9. The CDR3 DNA reads TGTGCCAGCAGGGGACCGACAGGGGAGAGAAACACCATATATTTT. This sequence encodes CASRGPTGERNTIYF.

The rearrangement uses TRBV11-2 and TRBJ2-2; no firm D call. Trimming pared 2 bases from V and 1 base from J, leaving 11 bases between. The CDR3 length is 16 residues. CDR1 SGHAT and CDR2 FQNNGV come from the germline V gene. The CDR3 sequence: CASSLYLSGNTGELFF. As DNA, the CDR3 is TGTGCCAGCAGCTTATATCTATCGGGGAACACCGGGGAGCTGTTTTTT.

With regard to this clone: Mismatch with germline at one junction end may stem from a read error. This sample includes further DNA sequences coding for the same CDR3. V usage is TRBV30 and J usage is TRBJ2-5; D is possibly TRBD2 (6 bases). Germline CDR1 and CDR2: GTSNPN and SVGIG (reference sequence). This CDR3 spans 12 amino acids. This chain's CDR3 is CAWSPSRETQYF. The DNA for the CDR3 is TGTGCCTGGAGTCCTAGCCGGGAGACCCAATACTTC.

The V gene is TRBV6-1, the J gene TRBJ2-1, with a possible D match to TRBD1 (5 bases). Germline V gene sequence: CDR1 MNHNS, CDR2 SASEGT. V was clipped by 3 bases and J by 4 bases, with 19 bases between them. This CDR3 comprises 17 residues. In nucleotides, the CDR3 is TGTGCCAGCAGTGACGGTTATAGGGCAGACAGTTACAATGAGCAGTTCTTC. Translated: CASSDGYRADSYNEQFF.

CDR3 loop: CASSVSSGGKYEQYF. CDR3 in DNA: TGTGCCAGCAGTGTTAGTAGCGGGGGTAAATACGAGCAGTACTTC. This chain connects TRBV6-6 to TRBJ2-7; the match to TRBD2 covers 9 bases. This CDR3 region has 15 residues. The germline gives CDR1 MNHNY, CDR2 SVGAGI (reference sequence). The trim removed 5 bases at V and 4 bases at J, leaving 9 bases unmatched.

This clone was observed a single time. The rearrangement joins TRBV6-6 to TRBJ1-2, with D tentatively TRBD1 (5 bases). The V and J ends lost 7 bases and 8 bases respectively, with 17 bases between them. The CDR3 runs to 13 residues. Germline lookup yields CDR1 MNHNY and CDR2 SVGAGI (reference sequence). The CDR3 region has the DNA TGTGCCAGCAATAAACAGGTACTCAACGGCTACACCTTC. This translates into CASNKQVLNGYTF.